This T cell receptor (beta chain) was sequenced for a study of blood T cell repertoires in COVID-19. Turning to the study itself: Acute-phase and convalescent COVID-19 samples originated in the United States, Italy and Spain. From T cells, B-cell-depleted T cells, or PBMCs came the material, which was cDNA or gDNA.

Germline V CDR1 and CDR2: SGHNT, YYREEE (reference sequence). J lost 3 bases, V lost 5 bases, and 11 bases had no gene match. This CDR3 comprises 16 residues. In the original analysis: How many nucleated cells were present was estimated from reference gene primer amplification. Sequencing was performed with immunoSEQ multiplex PCR; in TCRdb, only in-frame clones are kept and a portion is missing. Clone size and the V and J calls come from that table; the DNA yielded D and trimming. This table has more than 80,000 clones, 86% appearing once. Sequencing was done on a sample of peripheral blood. The rearrangement links TRBV5-4 to TRBJ2-5; 9 nucleotides agree with TRBD1. The receptor was isolated from a man aged 50-59 years with active COVID-19. The CDR3 DNA sequence: TGTGCCAGCAGTCTCACTGCCGGGACAGGGAAAGAGACCCAGTACTTC. Translated: CASSLTAGTGKETQYF.